The clone carrying this T cell receptor (beta chain) was observed once. The data are from a study of blood T cell repertoires in COVID-19. About the research overall: COVID-19 samples, acute and convalescent, were from the United States, Italy and Spain. The analysed material was cDNA or gDNA that came from T cells, B-cell-depleted T cells, or PBMCs.

Per the study methods: By means of reference gene primer amplification, nucleated cell counts were estimated. Produced via immunoSEQ multiplex PCR; TCRdb's table is partial and in-frame only. That table is the source of V, J and clone size, and D and trimming were worked out from the DNA. The sample records 90,000 to 100,000 clones, 75% to 95% being singletons. The CDR3 has 15 amino acids. CDR1 is SGHVS, CDR2 FQNEAQ, per germline. Trimming removed 1 base from V and 0 bases from J, with 6 bases in between. The V call is TRBV7-8, the J call TRBJ1-4; D gene unclear. The sequencing input was peripheral blood. The sequence derives from a man aged 50 to 60 with acute or convalescent COVID-19. The CDR3 DNA reads as TGTGCCAGCAGCTTAGGGGCTTCAACTAATGAAAAACTGTTTTTT. It is translated as CASSLGASTNEKLFF.